The present entry profiles one T cell receptor beta chain with its context. This clone was recorded once. Its antigen target is currently unknown. Base qualities are missing; no much larger clone stands one base away. Enrolling through a virtual design, the prospective study's participants ranged in age from roughly 18 to 89 years and lived across 24 United States geographic areas. In the prospective study, cohorts were assigned on the basis of participant-reported clinical history obtained from a screening survey and a study questionnaire. Each participant in the prospective study had whole blood, serum and a nasopharyngeal or oropharyngeal swab collected by mobile phlebotomists. Participants in the prospective study had the option to provide additional blood draws and questionnaires over a 2-month period. Before DNA extraction, blood samples from the prospective study were shipped at room temperature or frozen.

This specimen comes from a study of blood T cell repertoires in COVID-19 (TCRdb year 2020). General notes on the study: For ImmuneRACE Cohort 3, a participant was defined as recovered based on two consecutive negative NP/OP PCR tests, clearance by a healthcare professional, or resolution of symptoms. Samples covering the acute and convalescent phases of COVID-19 were provided by collaborators in the United States, Italy and Spain. Sample metadata almost always included a de-identified subject ID, COVID-19 status, age in years and sex. The samples were drawn from two sources: the first 160 participants of the ongoing ImmuneRACE study, and about 1,300 subjects contributed by 6 global collaborators. The material from the prospective study consisted of cDNA or gDNA derived from T cells, B-cell-depleted T cells, or PBMCs. The repertoires were released in a freely available public database intended as a resource for research on the immune response to SARS-CoV-2. Subjects who had been exposed to COVID-19, were actively infected with it, or had recovered from it provided the deeply sampled blood TCRbeta repertoires that made up the dataset. Where available, HLA class I and class II types were obtained from metadata supplied by the sample provider rather than from assay-based typing. Paper-wide results and their limitations: The amount of clinical and demographic metadata varied by source and participant and was provided uncurated.

TCRbeta CDR3 regions were amplified from genomic DNA by means of the immunoSEQ Assay, a bias-controlled multiplex PCR. Processing in the source paper ran as follows. The number of nucleated cells in each sample was estimated by amplification of reference gene primers within the assay. To quantify the absolute abundance of each unique TCRbeta CDR3 rearrangement, sequence reads were collapsed and filtered. For each sample, productive Simpson clonality was calculated by taking the square root of Simpson's diversity index across productive rearrangements. TCRdb obtained this table from immuneACCESS and retained in-frame rearrangements with V and J assigned. These tables miss some clones; where compared with another copy, unresolved V genes account for less than half of the shortfall, and the remainder is unexplained. D and trimming come from the DNA, and the V and J calls and clone size come from that table. This sample has under 200,000 clones in its table, and 79% of those were observed once. The ten largest clonotypes hold roughly 19% of the sample.

Trimming removed 1 base from V and 6 bases from J, leaving 15 bases between the germline ends. CDR1 SGHVS and CDR2 FNYEAQ were looked up in the germline V gene. From its cysteine to its phenylalanine, the CDR3 spans 16 amino acids. Only CDR3 DNA remains: 48 bases, in frame from the first base. The TCR comes from an older woman in a cohort exposed to, infected with or recovered from COVID-19 (not recorded which). The sequenced sample was PBMCs or T cells enriched from blood (not recorded which). The sequence is built from TRBV7-6 and TRBJ2-2; TRBD2 is perhaps the D gene, given 7 matching bases. CDR3 region: CASSLGFGGRSGELFF. The DNA reads TGTGCCAGCAGCTTAGGCTTCGGGGGGCGATCCGGGGAGCTGTTTTTT.